There are a few counts of the clone carrying this T cell receptor (beta chain). Its antigen is unidentified. This sample was included in a study of Tregs in tolerant kidney transplant recipients. Across the whole study: A roughly 3-day belatacept mixed lymphocyte reaction, sometimes plus 5-day graft donor restimulation, preceded CD4+CD25+CD127- sorting. Antibodies separated recipient from donor cells. Study results and caveats: The small number of patients limits these findings pending further validation. Tregs expanded with activated donor B cells seemed most donor-specific.

From germline, CDR1 is MNHNY and CDR2 SVGAGI (reference sequence). V shed 9 bases and J 3 bases; nucleotides not matched to a gene: 5. CDR3 length: 13 amino acids. The method was immunoSEQ multiplex PCR; TCRdb's version includes in-frame clones alone and lacks a portion of them. The top ten clones hold about 2.2% of a sample with about 31,000 clones, approximately 80% of them seen once. The clonotype was recovered from a human donor in good health. The sample taken for sequencing was Tregs from blood cultured with allogeneic cells. The chain carries TRBV6-6 and TRBJ2-7; 10 bases are a match to TRBD1. This chain's CDR3 is CASGQGGGYEQYF. The CDR3 bases are TGTGCCAGTGGACAGGGGGGAGGCTACGAGCAGTACTTC.